The rows below give T cell receptor beta chains drawn from one sample of a study of cytomegalovirus exposure and HLA in healthy donors. The protocol was immunoSEQ multiplex PCR, while the TCRdb copy is restricted to in-frame clones and leaves out a portion. This table has about 140,000 clones, roughly 79% appearing once. The sequencing input was PBMCs. These receptors were collected from a woman aged 55-69 years in good health and CMV-seropositive. The CDR3 runs from the conserved cysteine through the conserved F or W. A D gene is named only where the DNA matches it firmly. Size is stated for part of the rows, as once, few or many counts, or as a class when the clone is expanded.

>TRBJ2-3|TRBV27|14|.|.
CASRTGPTADTQYF
TGTGCCAGCAGAACAGGGCCGACGGCAGATACGCAGTATTTT
>TRBJ2-1|TRBV4-3|14|.|.
CASSQIVGDNEQFF
TGCGCCAGCAGCCAGATTGTAGGGGACAATGAGCAGTTCTTC
>TRBJ1-5|TRBV28|15|.|few
CASIPAGRGDQPQHF
TGTGCCAGCATTCCCGCAGGGAGGGGGGATCAGCCCCAGCATTTT
>TRBJ2-2|TRBV6-1|15|.|.
CASSDWGRSTGELFF
TGTGCCAGCAGTGATTGGGGGAGGAGTACCGGGGAGCTGTTTTTT
>TRBJ1-2|TRBV27|16|TRBD1|.
CATTRDRATLSSGYTF
TGTGCCACCACAAGGGACAGGGCTACCCTAAGTAGTGGCTACACCTTC
>TRBJ2-1|TRBV5-1|13|TRBD2|.
CASAGGPYNEQFF
TGCGCCAGCGCGGGAGGCCCCTACAATGAGCAGTTCTTC
>TRBJ2-5|TRBV5-5|13|.|.
CASSLLGSETQYF
TGTGCCAGCAGCTTGCTAGGGAGTGAGACCCAGTACTTC
>TRBJ2-1|TRBV19|14|TRBD2|once
CATRTSGSPNEQFF
TGTGCCACCAGGACTAGCGGGAGCCCCAATGAGCAGTTCTTC
>TRBJ2-7|TRBV9|14|.|.
CASSVGGVPYEQYF
TGTGCCAGCAGCGTAGGCGGGGTTCCCTACGAGCAGTACTTC
>TRBJ2-3|TRBV29-1|14|.|.
CSVGPGERTDTQYF
TGCAGCGTTGGGCCAGGGGAAAGGACAGATACGCAGTATTTT
>TRBJ1-1|TRBV28|15|.|.
CASSFLGPAGTEAFF
TGTGCCAGCAGTTTTTTAGGGCCTGCGGGCACTGAAGCTTTCTTT
>TRBJ2-1|TRBV6-6|15|TRBD1|.
CASTETGLSYNEQFF
TGTGCCAGCACCGAGACAGGGCTCTCCTACAATGAGCAGTTCTTC
>TRBJ2-5|TRBV4-1|16|TRBD2|.
CASSQDFVAGYKTQYF
TGCGCCAGCAGCCAAGATTTTGTAGCGGGGTATAAGACCCAGTACTTC
>TRBJ2-7|TRBV9|15|TRBD2|.
CASSVQTSGIYEQYF
TGTGCCAGCAGCGTCCAAACTAGCGGGATTTACGAGCAGTACTTC
>TRBJ2-7|TRBV4-3|15|TRBD2|.
CASSQGLAGSYEQYF
TGCGCCAGCAGCCAGGGACTAGCGGGATCCTACGAGCAGTACTTC